This T cell receptor (beta chain) was recorded in a study of CD8+ T cells in alopecia areata. This clone was picked up one time. The V gene end was trimmed by 6 bases and the J gene end by 2 bases; junction bases not matched to a gene: 7. Germline-derived CDR1 and CDR2 are MNHNY and SVGAGI (reference sequence). This CDR3 is built from 16 residues. As for treatment: oral pan-JAK inhibitor, 5-10 mg twice daily. TCR sequencing used cDNA made by reverse transcription of extracted RNA. The assay was immunoSEQ multiplex PCR, and TCRdb's table has in-frame clones only and misses some. The data contain about 200,000 clones, about 65% of them singletons.

The receptor was derived from a human donor with alopecia areata. The chain links TRBV6-6 to TRBJ2-3; 11 nucleotides align to TRBD2. Specimen: CD4+ T cells sorted from blood, collected at approximately week 49, from a patient treated with tofacitinib. CDR3 sequence: CASSPTSGGPTDTQYF. In DNA form, the CDR3 reads TGTGCCAGCAGCCCTACTAGCGGGGGACCCACAGATACGCAGTATTTT.